This record looks at one T cell receptor (beta chain) sequence and its context. The data are from a study of blood T cell repertoires in COVID-19. The CDR3 has 14 amino acids. Trimming removed 0 bases from V and 5 bases from J, with 6 bases in between. Per germline, CDR1 SGHRS and CDR2 YFSETQ. TCRdb keeps only in-frame clones here, not all; method: immunoSEQ multiplex PCR. The sample includes about 380,000 clones, 70% to 90% of them seen just once. The sample comprised PBMCs or T cells enriched from blood (not recorded which). The receptor's source is a young man who had recovered from COVID-19. V is TRBV5-1 and J is TRBJ1-6, with D hard to call. The CDR3 bases are TGCGCCAGCAGCTTGGTGGAGGATAATTCACCCCTCCACTTT. Encoded protein: CASSLVEDNSPLHF.